The next 15 T cell receptor beta chains were all read from a single sample in a study of response to subunit inactivated influenza vaccine listed by TCRdb under 2018. The protocol used for the library was RT-PCR. The listed sequencing device is Illumina HiSeq 2500. In-frame beta chains were kept once TCRdb had trimmed the public reads at Q25 with fastp and called clones with MiXCR. Every entry covers one CDR3 protein and lists the most common genes and DNA from its rows. In this sample the table shows hundreds of thousands of distinct CDR3 sequences, over 25% of which occur a single time. 1.9% of the sample comes from the top ten. Sequenced material: CD4+ T cells sorted from PBMCs, taken about 5 days after vaccination. The receptors shown here come from a man between 50 and 59 years old who received an inactivated influenza vaccine. Donor details come from another sample of the same person, matched by shared clones.

The chain uses TRBV7-9 and TRBJ2-1, with 11 bases matching TRBD2. The ends lost 8 bases at V and 2 bases at J; junction bases unmatched: 11. The CDR3 is 17 residues long. Germline assignment: CDR1 SEHNR and CDR2 FQNEAQ (reference sequence). In nucleotides, the CDR3 is TGTGCCAGCTCTCCGAGGGGTAGCGGGGGGGCCTACAATGAGCAGTTCTTC. This sequence encodes CASSPRGSGGAYNEQFF.

The table lists this clonotype with a few counts. The rearrangement uses TRBV7-9 and TRBJ1-6, with TRBD1 identical over 7 bases. Per germline, CDR1 SEHNR and CDR2 FQNEAQ (reference sequence). With V trimmed by 5 bases and J by 7 bases, 11 bases remained unmatched. The CDR3 length is 16 residues. The CDR3 coding sequence is TGTGCCAGCAGCCCATTCAGGGGGGTCTGGAATTCACCCCTCCACTTT. Protein: CASSPFRGVWNSPLHF.

J is TRBJ2-1 and V is TRBV5-1; the D gene is possibly TRBD2 (5 bases). Germline CDR1 reads SGHRS; CDR2 reads YFSETQ. The CDR3 sequence is 15 residues long. Deletions cut 4 bases from V and 9 bases from J, with 20 bases between. CDR3 DNA: TGCGCCAGCAGCACGACGGGGTTCCCCCACAGTGAGCAGTTCTTC. As protein: CASSTTGFPHSEQFF.

This clonotype has only a few counts. The genes are TRBV9 and TRBJ2-1; a weak D match, TRBD2 (5 bases). CDR1 is SGDLS, CDR2 YYNGEE, per germline. CDR3 length equals 16 residues. Trimming left V 4 bases short and J 4 bases short, with 18 bases between. CDR3 nucleotides: TGTGCCAGCAGCCCCGAAGGATTCGGGGAGTACAATGAGCAGTTCTTC. The encoded protein is CASSPEGFGEYNEQFF.

The chain carries TRBV5-5 and TRBJ2-7; D not resolved. The CDR3 consists of 15 residues. Looked up from germline, CDR1 is SGHKS and CDR2 is YYEKEE (reference sequence). Trimming left V 0 bases short and J 2 bases short, with 12 bases between. The CDR3: CASSLAPAGTYEQYF. In DNA, the CDR3 is TGTGCCAGCAGCTTGGCCCCTGCAGGAACCTACGAGCAGTACTTC.

In its sample, this clonotype was seen a few times. V usage is TRBV5-6 and J usage is TRBJ2-5; tentative D call: TRBD1 (6 bases). Trimming stripped 4 bases from V and 1 base from J, with 14 bases between. This CDR3 has 15 residues. The germline V gene encodes CDR1 SGHDT and CDR2 YYEEEE. CDR3 DNA: TGTGCCAGCAGCCCGACTGGACAGTTCCAAGAGACCCAGTACTTC. Its translation: CASSPTGQFQETQYF.

V usage is TRBV28 and J usage is TRBJ2-2; D perhaps matches TRBD1 (5 bases). CDR3 length equals 16 residues. Germline V gene lookup returns CDR1 MDHEN and CDR2 SYDVKM. V was shortened by 3 bases and J by 1 base, with 12 bases between the two germline ends. CDR3 coding DNA: TGTGCCAGCAGTTTGAAGGGGCGCCGGAACACCGGGGAGCTGTTTTTT. Its translation: CASSLKGRRNTGELFF.

V gene TRBV6-2 or TRBV6-3 combines with J gene TRBJ1-3, with D uncertain. Between the trimmed V and J ends, which lost 0 bases and 0 bases, there was a span of 21 bases. Germline V gene data show CDR1 as MNHEY and CDR2 as SVGEGT. The CDR3 has 20 amino acids. The DNA of the CDR3 is TGTGCCAGCAGTTACTCGTTAAGTCCAGGCTCGTCCAGCTCTGGAAACACCATATATTTT. This codes for CASSYSLSPGSSSSGNTIYF.

The V and J genes are TRBV20-1 and TRBJ1-1; 10 bases align to TRBD1. CDR3 length: 14 amino acids. Germline V gene data show CDR1 as DFQATT and CDR2 as SNEGSKA (reference sequence). Losses at the gene ends were 6 bases for V and 1 base for J; bases not matched to a gene: 5. The CDR3 region is CSADRGVRNTEAFF. DNA of the CDR3: TGCAGTGCGGACAGGGGGGTCAGGAACACTGAAGCTTTCTTT.

This chain links TRBV6-1 with TRBJ1-1; 7 bases map to TRBD1. The CDR3 is made up of 13 amino acids. V trimming: 7 bases; J trimming: 1 base; junction bases outside the gene matches: 3. The germline gives CDR1 MNHNS, CDR2 SASEGT. CDR3 residues: CASTGQSNTEAFF. CDR3 DNA sequence: TGTGCCAGCACGGGACAGTCGAACACTGAAGCTTTCTTT.

The chain has TRBV5-1 and TRBJ2-1, with D possibly being TRBD1 (5 bases). The CDR3 contains 19 residues. Trimming removed 0 bases at V and 3 bases at J, with 22 bases between. The germline gives CDR1 SGHRS, CDR2 YFSETQ. CDR3 nucleotides: TGCGCCAGCAGCTTGGGGGGCCCCAGGCAGCCGTCGTACTACAATGAGCAGTTCTTC. This codes for CASSLGGPRQPSYYNEQFF.

The rearrangement uses TRBV19 and TRBJ2-1; D gene unclear. This CDR3 has 15 amino acids. The germline V and J ends were trimmed by 3 bases and 0 bases, with 9 bases remaining between them. The V gene's germline CDR1 is LNHDA and CDR2 SQIVND (reference sequence). The chain's CDR3 is CASSIGHSSYNEQFF. Written as DNA, the CDR3 is TGTGCCAGTAGTATTGGGCACAGCTCCTACAATGAGCAGTTCTTC.

This clonotype has more than one count but fewer than ten. The CDR3, as DNA: TGCAGCGTTTCGTTTGGGGGACAGGGGAATTCACCCCTCCACTTT. Amino acids: CSVSFGGQGNSPLHF. The rearrangement uses TRBV29-1 and TRBJ1-6; the match to TRBD1 covers 10 bases. The CDR3 is made up of 15 amino acids. Germline lookup yields CDR1 SQVTM and CDR2 ANQGSEA. V gave up 5 bases and J gave up 7 bases; unmatched junction bases: 8.

The J gene is TRBJ1-4, the V gene TRBV6-5; 9 bases are shared with TRBD1. The CDR3 is made up of 16 amino acids. Germline assignment: CDR1 MNHEY and CDR2 SVGAGI. The J segment lost 8 bases and the V segment lost 1 base, leaving 8 bases of the junction unmatched. In DNA form, the CDR3 reads TGTGCCAGCAGTTACTTGGGGACAGGGAAGTCGGAAAAACTGTTTTTT. As protein: CASSYLGTGKSEKLFF.

This clonotype was seen ten or more times. The chain employs TRBV5-1 and TRBJ2-2; D tentatively fits TRBD1 or TRBD2 (5 bases each). CDR1 is SGHRS, CDR2 YFSETQ, per germline. CDR3 length equals 14 residues. V was trimmed by 1 base and J by 4 bases, leaving 8 bases between them. CDR3: CASSLRGTTGELFF. The CDR3 DNA reads TGCGCCAGCAGCTTGAGAGGGACCACCGGGGAGCTGTTTTTT.